This T cell receptor beta chain was documented in a study of T cell repertoires in cytomegalovirus infection. Study background: Carrying CMV and the relevant HLA type showed in public TCR beta signatures.

This clonotype turned up a few times. Trimming left V 5 bases short and J 7 bases short, with 23 bases between. The germline CDR1 and CDR2 sequences are LNHNV and YYDKDF (reference sequence). The CDR3 extends over 16 amino acids. TCRdb reprocessed the reads with MiXCR, giving one entry per CDR3 protein. This sample carries roughly 760,000 distinct CDR3 sequences, about a third of them seen once, and the ten largest clones take around 2.8%. The chain links TRBV15 to TRBJ1-1, with a tentative D call TRBD1 (6 bases). The TCR comes from a human donor in good health (CMV status not recorded). Some clones in this sample may be carry-over from other donors' samples. Specimen: PBMCs. CDR3 protein: CATSDSGRGAFGEAFF. The DNA for the CDR3 is TGTGCCACCAGCGATAGCGGGCGGGGGGCTTTCGGTGAAGCTTTCTTT.